This entry features one T cell receptor beta chain sequence. The entry originates in a study of cytomegalovirus exposure and HLA in healthy donors. Sequenced by immunoSEQ multiplex PCR; TCRdb stores in-frame clones only, minus some. The sample carries around 70,000 clones, over 85% recorded once. The CDR3 consists of 16 residues. V dropped 5 bases and J dropped 9; count of bases not matched to a gene: 13. CDR1 and CDR2 (germline): MNHEY, SMNVEV (reference sequence). Sequences were obtained from PBMCs. The gene calls are TRBV27 and TRBJ2-3, with 11 bases identical to TRBD2. This sequence was found in a young man in good health and CMV-seropositive. The CDR3 nucleotides read TGTGCCAGCAGTGCCACTAGCGGGAGAGGCTTGGAGACGCAGTATTTT. It specifies CASSATSGRGLETQYF.